Below, 17 T cell receptor beta chains from the same sample are listed, as sequenced in a study of identical twins. TCRdb reprocessed the 5' RACE reads via MiXCR and lists one record per CDR3 protein. Of 1,800,000 or so distinct CDR3 sequences listed, around 29% are singletons. Sequencing input: cord blood. All receptors derive from a newborn girl in good health.

V usage is TRBV20-1 and J usage is TRBJ1-5; 8 bases are a match to TRBD1. The CDR3 runs to 14 residues. CDR1 is DFQATT and CDR2 is SNEGSKA in the germline V gene (reference sequence). V trimming: 6 bases; J trimming: 6 bases; junction bases outside the gene matches: 10. The CDR3 DNA sequence: TGCAGTGCATCGACAGGGGTAGATGGTCAGCCCCAGCATTTT. Its protein is CSASTGVDGQPQHF.

As to this clonotype: This may arise from a read error, as a much more abundant clone is one base away. No conserved phenylalanine or tryptophan is present at the end of the CDR3, so a read error is the likely explanation. CDR3 in DNA: TGTGCCATCAGTGAGTCAGGGGAATACGAGCAGTACTCC. Its protein product is CAISESGEYEQYS. The chain has TRBV10-3 and TRBJ2-7, with D perhaps TRBD1 (5 bases). V lost 0 bases and J 4 bases, leaving 7 bases between the germline ends. CDR1 is ENHRY and CDR2 is SYGVKD in the germline V gene. The CDR3 is 13 residues long.

This clonotype was seen just once. The chain uses TRBV4-1 and TRBJ2-3; TRBD2 aligns across 7 bases. V was pared by 0 bases and J by 2 bases, with 11 bases of the junction left unmatched. Germline-derived CDR1 and CDR2 are MGHRA and YSYEKL. CDR3 length: 18 residues. The CDR3 loop is CASSQDPGLGSATDTQYF. In DNA form, the CDR3 reads TGCGCCAGCAGCCAAGATCCCGGACTAGGTTCTGCCACAGATACGCAGTATTTT.

The rearrangement uses TRBV7-9 and TRBJ2-2; D gene uncertain. The length of the CDR3 is 13 residues. Germline CDR1 SEHNR, CDR2 FQNEAQ (reference sequence). V shed 7 bases and J shed 5 bases, with 11 bases lying between them. The CDR3 is CASTSKITGELFF. Here the CDR3 DNA reads TGTGCCAGCACCTCAAAAATTACCGGGGAGCTGTTTTTT.

This clonotype has ten or more counts. The chain is built from TRBV6-5 and TRBJ2-7; possible D gene TRBD2, 5 bases. The CDR3 has 14 residues. Germline values: CDR1 MNHEY, CDR2 SVGAGI. V lost 2 bases and J lost 4, with 12 bases in between. CDR3 in amino acids: CASSYQRRAYEQYF. The CDR3 DNA reads as TGTGCCAGCAGTTACCAGAGGCGGGCTTACGAGCAGTACTTC.

CDR3 DNA sequence: TGCAGTGCTAGTCGTCGGCGGGAGCTAACAGATACGCAGTATTTT. This codes for CSASRRRELTDTQYF. This chain joins TRBV20-1 and TRBJ2-3; 7 bases are a match to TRBD2. The CDR3 loop spans 15 amino acids. Germline trimming cut 3 bases from V and 3 bases from J; bases unmatched to any gene: 9. The germline CDR1 and CDR2 sequences are DFQATT and SNEGSKA (reference sequence).

The chain recombines TRBV5-1 with TRBJ2-5; TRBD1 agrees at 9 bases. Germline V gene lookup returns CDR1 SGHRS and CDR2 YFSETQ. J gave up 3 bases and V 2 bases, and 8 bases lay outside the gene matches. The CDR3 contains 16 residues. The chain's CDR3 is CASSFQTGTGKETQYF. CDR3 sequence (DNA): TGCGCCAGCAGCTTTCAGACCGGGACAGGGAAAGAGACCCAGTACTTC.

The genes are TRBV3-1 and TRBJ1-2; D is unresolved. Trimming pared 4 bases from V and 8 bases from J, leaving 14 bases between. Germline assignment: CDR1 LGHDT and CDR2 YNNKEL (reference sequence). The length of the CDR3 is 13 residues. Here the CDR3 reads CASSPARGGGYTF. CDR3 DNA: TGTGCCAGCAGCCCAGCACGTGGCGGCGGCTACACCTTC.

The J gene is TRBJ1-5, the V gene TRBV28; D uncertain. V was shortened by 7 bases and J by 6 bases, with 19 bases between the two germline ends. Germline CDR1 and CDR2: MDHEN and SYDVKM. This CDR3 is built from 15 residues. CDR3 protein: CASMRVGGPIQPQHF. CDR3 DNA: TGTGCCAGCATGCGGGTGGGAGGTCCAATTCAGCCCCAGCATTTT.

V is TRBV12-3 or TRBV12-4 and J is TRBJ2-1; tentatively, D is TRBD1 (6 bases). V was shortened by 2 bases and J by 13 bases, with 15 bases between the two germline ends. This CDR3 spans 13 amino acids. CDR3 loop: CASSLRRGETQFF. The CDR3 region has the DNA TGTGCCAGCAGTTTACGCAGGGGAGAGACCCAGTTCTTC.

The chain couples TRBV20-1 to TRBJ1-1; TRBD1 aligns across 7 bases. The CDR3 is 15 amino acids. The V and J ends lost 2 bases and 1 base, in that order; junction bases with no gene match: 7. In germline, CDR1 is DFQATT, CDR2 SNEGSKA (reference sequence). CDR3 sequence: CSARKTGDWNTEAFF. CDR3 DNA sequence: TGCAGTGCTAGAAAAACAGGGGACTGGAACACTGAAGCTTTCTTT.

On this clonotype itself: Germline is not matched at one junction end, which may reflect a read error. CDR3 DNA sequence: TGTGCCGGCAGTGAATTCCTGGACGGGAACTATGGCTACACCTTC. Its translation: CAGSEFLDGNYGYTF. The rearrangement joins TRBV6-1 to TRBJ1-2; D gene uncertain. The CDR3 is 15 amino acids. Germline V gene data show CDR1 as MNHNS and CDR2 as SASEGT.

In this sample, this clonotype turned up a few times. One end of the junction does not line up with germline, which may come from a read error. The J gene is TRBJ2-6, the V gene TRBV18; tentative D call: TRBD1 (5 bases). This CDR3 has 15 residues. Germline V gene lookup returns CDR1 KGHSH and CDR2 LQKENI. The CDR3 region is CTSSPRQSGANVLTF. The CDR3 coding sequence is TGTACCAGCTCACCACGACAGTCTGGGGCCAACGTCCTGACTTTC.

V and J are TRBV10-2 and TRBJ2-1; 10 nucleotides align to TRBD1. Germline values: CDR1 WSHSY, CDR2 SAAADI. V shed 4 bases, J shed 0 bases, and the junction held 9 bases outside the gene matches. The CDR3 has 18 residues. In DNA, the CDR3 is TGCGCCAGCAGTGGCCGGGACAGGGGCCCCCACTCCTACAATGAGCAGTTCTTC. Translated, it gives CASSGRDRGPHSYNEQFF.

The chain joins TRBV10-3 to TRBJ1-2, with D possibly being TRBD1 (5 bases). Looked up from germline, CDR1 is ENHRY and CDR2 is SYGVKD. The CDR3 contains 13 residues. V lost 6 bases, J lost 4 bases, and 12 bases lay in between. The DNA of the CDR3 is TGTGCCATCAGGAACGGACAAGCCTATGGCTACACCTTC. Translation: CAIRNGQAYGYTF.

This chain uses TRBV5-1 with TRBJ2-1, with unresolved D. Deletions cut 4 bases from V and 6 bases from J, with 11 bases between. CDR3 size: 13 residues. Germline-derived CDR1 and CDR2 are SGHRS and YFSETQ. The DNA of the CDR3 is TGCGCCAGCAGCGTGAGGTACGCCAATGAGCAGTTCTTC. Translation: CASSVRYANEQFF.

This clonotype was picked up one time. A much larger clone differs from this one at a single base, so this may be a read error. The chain employs TRBV6-1 and TRBJ1-2; no definite D call. The CDR3 is 13 residues long. Germline V gene lookup returns CDR1 MNHNS and CDR2 SASEGT. CDR3 sequence reads: CASGERSFYGYTF. The CDR3 nucleotides read TGTGCCAGCGGTGAAAGGTCCTTCTATGGCTACACCTTC.